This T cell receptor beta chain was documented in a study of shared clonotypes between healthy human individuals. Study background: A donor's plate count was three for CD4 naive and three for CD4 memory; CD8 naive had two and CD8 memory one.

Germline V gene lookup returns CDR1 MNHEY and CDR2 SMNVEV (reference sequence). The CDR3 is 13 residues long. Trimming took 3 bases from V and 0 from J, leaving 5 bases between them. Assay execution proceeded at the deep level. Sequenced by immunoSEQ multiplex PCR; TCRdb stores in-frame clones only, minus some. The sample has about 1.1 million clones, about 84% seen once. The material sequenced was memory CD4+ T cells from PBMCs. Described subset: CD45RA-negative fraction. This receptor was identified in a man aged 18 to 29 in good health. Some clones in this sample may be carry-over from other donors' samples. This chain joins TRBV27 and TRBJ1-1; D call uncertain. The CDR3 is CASSFNLNTEAFF. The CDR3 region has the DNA TGTGCCAGCAGTTTCAACCTGAACACTGAAGCTTTCTTT.